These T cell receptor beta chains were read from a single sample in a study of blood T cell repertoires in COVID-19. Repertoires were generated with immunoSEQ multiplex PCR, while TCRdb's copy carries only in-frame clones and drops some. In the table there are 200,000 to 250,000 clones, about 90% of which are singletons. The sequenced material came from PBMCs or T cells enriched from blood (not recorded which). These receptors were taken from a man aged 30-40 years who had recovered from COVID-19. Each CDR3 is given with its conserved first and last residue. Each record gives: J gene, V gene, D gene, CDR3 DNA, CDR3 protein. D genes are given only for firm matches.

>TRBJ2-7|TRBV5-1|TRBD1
TGCGCCAGCAGCCCGAATACAGGGGCCTACGAGCAGTACTTC
CASSPNTGAYEQYF
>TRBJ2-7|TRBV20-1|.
TGCAGTGCTAGTGGTCGGGCGGGGAGAACCTACGAGCAGTACTTC
CSASGRAGRTYEQYF
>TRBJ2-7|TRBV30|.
TGTGCCTGGAGTGTTAACGAGCAGTACTTC
CAWSVNEQYF
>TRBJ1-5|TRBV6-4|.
TGTGCCAGCAGTGAGGCGGGAGGGCAGCCCCAGCATTTT
CASSEAGGQPQHF
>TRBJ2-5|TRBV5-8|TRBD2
TGTGCCAGCAGCTTGGCCGGGGGGGGGTCGGAGACCCAGTACTTC
CASSLAGGGSETQYF
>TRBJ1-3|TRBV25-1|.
TGTGCCAGCAGTGACCTCAACAGGGGAAACACCATATATTTT
CASSDLNRGNTIYF
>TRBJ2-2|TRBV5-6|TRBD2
TGTGCCAGCAGCAGTAGCGGGAGGGCAACCGGGGAGCTGTTTTTT
CASSSSGRATGELFF
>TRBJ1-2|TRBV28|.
TGTGCCAGTACTTCAGGGGCCTCAGACTATGGCTACACCTTC
CASTSGASDYGYTF
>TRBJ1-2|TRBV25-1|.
TGTGCCAGCAGTGAGGGCAGACGCCTCTATGGCTACACCTTC
CASSEGRRLYGYTF
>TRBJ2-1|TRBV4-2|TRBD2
TGTGCCAGCAGCCAAGCGGGGGGGGGAAACAATGAGCAGTTCTTC
CASSQAGGGNNEQFF
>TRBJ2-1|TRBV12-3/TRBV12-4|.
TGTGCCGGGAGTTTGGGTCAGGAAAATGAGCAGTTCTTC
CAGSLGQENEQFF
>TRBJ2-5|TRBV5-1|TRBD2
TGCGCCAGCAGCTTGGCCGTGGGAGGGGTAAAACAAGAGACCCAGTACTTC
CASSLAVGGVKQETQYF
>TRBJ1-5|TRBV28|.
TGTGCCAGCACCGCGGAGACTAGCAATCAGCCCCAGCATTTT
CASTAETSNQPQHF
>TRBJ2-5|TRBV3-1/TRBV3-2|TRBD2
TGTGCCAGCAGCCAAGGACTAGCAAGTGAGACCCAGTACTTC
CASSQGLASETQYF
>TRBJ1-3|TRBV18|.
TGTGCCAGCTCACCACTTCCCAGACAGGAATTAGCTGGAAACACCATATATTTT
CASSPLPRQELAGNTIYF
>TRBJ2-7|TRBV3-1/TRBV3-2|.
TGTGCCAGCAGCCAAGATCATTCGCGGGTCTACGAGCAGTACTTC
CASSQDHSRVYEQYF
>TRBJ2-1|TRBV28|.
TGTGCCAGCAGGGGCGGGGTCTCCTACAATGAGCAGTTCTTC
CASRGGVSYNEQFF
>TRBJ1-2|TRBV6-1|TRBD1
TGTGCCAGCAGTGAAATTGGGGACAGCTATGGCTACACCTTC
CASSEIGDSYGYTF